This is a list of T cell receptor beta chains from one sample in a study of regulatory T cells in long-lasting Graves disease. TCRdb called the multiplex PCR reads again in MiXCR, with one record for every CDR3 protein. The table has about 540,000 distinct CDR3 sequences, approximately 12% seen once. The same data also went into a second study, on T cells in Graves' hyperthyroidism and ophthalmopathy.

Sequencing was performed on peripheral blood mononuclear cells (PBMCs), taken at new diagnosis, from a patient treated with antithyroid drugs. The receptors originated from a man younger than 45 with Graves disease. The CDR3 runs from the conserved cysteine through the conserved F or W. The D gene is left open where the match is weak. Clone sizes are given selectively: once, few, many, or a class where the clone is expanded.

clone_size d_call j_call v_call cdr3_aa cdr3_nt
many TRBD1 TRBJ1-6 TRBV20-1 CSATPTGGNSPLHF TGCAGTGCTACCCCAACAGGGGGGAATTCACCCCTCCACTTT
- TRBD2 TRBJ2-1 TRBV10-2 CASSTSGSPHEQFF TGCGCCAGCAGTACTAGCGGGAGCCCTCATGAGCAGTTCTTC
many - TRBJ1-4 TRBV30 CAWSVSAGKLFF TGTGCCTGGAGTGTTTCAGCGGGAAAACTGTTTTTT
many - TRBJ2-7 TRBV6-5 CASSYGGVSYEQYF TGTGCCAGCAGTTACGGGGGTGTCTCCTACGAGCAGTACTTC
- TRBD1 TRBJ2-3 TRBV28 CASSLSTGVDTQYF TGTGCCAGCAGTTTATCCACAGGGGTAGATACGCAGTATTTT
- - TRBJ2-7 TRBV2 CASSDGVTSLDYEQYF TGTGCCAGCAGTGATGGGGTGACTTCCTTAGACTACGAGCAGTACTTC
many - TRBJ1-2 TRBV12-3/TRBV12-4 CASSRTVNNYGYTF TGTGCCAGCAGCAGGACAGTGAATAACTATGGCTACACCTTC
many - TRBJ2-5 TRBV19 CASSRRDTMLETQYF TGTGCCAGTAGTCGTCGGGACACGATGTTGGAGACCCAGTACTTC
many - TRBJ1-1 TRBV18 CASSPPAGRYTEAFF TGTGCCAGCTCACCACCGGCAGGGAGGTACACTGAAGCTTTCTTT
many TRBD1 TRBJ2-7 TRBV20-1 CSARAPGTGGFAEQYF TGCAGTGCTAGAGCTCCCGGGACAGGGGGCTTCGCCGAGCAGTACTTC
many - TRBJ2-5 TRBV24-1 CATSDWGLLETQYF TGTGCCACCAGTGATTGGGGACTTCTAGAGACCCAGTACTTC
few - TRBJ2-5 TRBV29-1 CSVEGGFWVETQYF TGCAGCGTTGAAGGGGGGTTTTGGGTAGAGACCCAGTACTTC
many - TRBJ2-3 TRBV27 CASSLVLASDTQYF TGTGCCAGCAGTTTAGTCTTAGCATCAGATACGCAGTATTTT
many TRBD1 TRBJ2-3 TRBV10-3 CAISVARGPDTQYF TGTGCCATCAGTGTAGCCAGGGGGCCAGATACGCAGTATTTT
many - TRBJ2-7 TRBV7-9 CASRSGPAYEQYF TGTGCCAGCAGATCCGGACCAGCCTACGAGCAGTACTTC
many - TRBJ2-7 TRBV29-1 CSVGDSVFNEQYF TGCAGCGTCGGCGATAGCGTCTTTAACGAGCAGTACTTC
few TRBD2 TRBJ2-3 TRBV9 CASSVDGGSSDTQYF TGTGCCAGCAGCGTGGACGGGGGGTCGTCAGATACGCAGTATTTT
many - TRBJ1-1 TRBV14 CASSRAGNTEAFF TGTGCCAGCAGTCGGGCAGGGAACACTGAAGCTTTCTTT
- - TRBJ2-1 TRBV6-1 CASSPRLANEQFF TGTGCCAGCTCACCCCGGTTGGCAAATGAGCAGTTCTTC
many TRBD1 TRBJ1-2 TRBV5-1 CASSYGTGKPGYTF TGCGCCAGCAGCTACGGGACAGGGAAGCCCGGCTACACCTTC
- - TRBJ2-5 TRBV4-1 CASSQGGSGIETQYF TGCGCCAGCAGCCAAGGGGGTAGCGGAATAGAGACCCAGTACTTC
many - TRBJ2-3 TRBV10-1 CASSESIAPDTDTQYF TGCGCCAGCAGTGAGTCAATAGCGCCCGACACAGATACGCAGTATTTT
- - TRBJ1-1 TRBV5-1 CASSLWGRGSTEASVF -
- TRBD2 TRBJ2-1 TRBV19 CASSPAGTSGKFEQFF TGTGCCAGTAGTCCCGCCGGGACTAGCGGGAAATTCGAGCAGTTCTTC
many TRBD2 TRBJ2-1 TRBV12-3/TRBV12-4 CASSFLGLASYNEQFF TGTGCCAGCAGTTTTCTGGGACTAGCTTCCTACAATGAGCAGTTCTTC
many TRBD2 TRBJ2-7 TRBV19 CASSLLAGVGYEQYF TGTGCCAGTAGCCTACTAGCGGGAGTCGGTTACGAGCAGTACTTC
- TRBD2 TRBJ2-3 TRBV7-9 CASSRWSGSGDTQYF TGTGCCAGCAGCAGGTGGAGCGGGAGTGGGGATACGCAGTATTTT
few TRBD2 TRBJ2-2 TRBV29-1 CSVGGGGTSTGELFF TGCAGCGTTGGCGGGGGAGGTACGAGCACCGGGGAGCTGTTTTTT
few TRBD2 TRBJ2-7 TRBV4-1 CASSQGAASGMYEQYF TGCGCCAGCAGCCAAGGGGCGGCTAGCGGGATGTACGAGCAGTACTTC
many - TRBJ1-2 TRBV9 CASSVRQDYGYTF TGTGCCAGCAGCGTCCGTCAGGATTATGGCTACACCTTC
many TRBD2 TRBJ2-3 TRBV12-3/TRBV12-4 CASSLSLAGYTQYF TGTGCCAGCAGTTTATCGCTAGCGGGATATACGCAGTATTTT